Presented here are 12 T cell receptor beta chains from one specimen sequenced in a study of T cells in Graves' hyperthyroidism and ophthalmopathy. The investigators amplified TCR beta CDR3 regions from RNA transcripts. Carried out on the TCR CDR3, a first-round RT-PCR used the HTBI primer set. MiXCR, applied by TCRdb to the multiplex PCR reads, yields one record per CDR3 protein. The table includes under 750,000 distinct CDR3 sequences, approximately 19% detected once. The sample consisted of blood. The source is a woman aged 45-65 years with Graves' hyperthyroidism that later progressed to Graves' ophthalmopathy.

The chain has TRBV12-3 or TRBV12-4 and TRBJ2-2, with TRBD2 matching 8 bases. Trimming took 5 bases from V and 4 from J; bases not matched to a gene: 9. This CDR3 has 16 amino acids. CDR3 DNA: TGTGCCAGCAGTCCCATGCGGGGGGTTTTCACCGGGGAGCTGTTTTTT. Translated, it gives CASSPMRGVFTGELFF.

The V gene is TRBV29-1, the J gene TRBJ2-1; D possibly uses TRBD1 or TRBD2 (5 bases each). V was clipped by 0 bases and J by 3 bases, with 15 bases between them. This CDR3 spans 16 amino acids. Germline V gives CDR1 SQVTM, CDR2 ANQGSEA. The CDR3 bases are TGCAGCGTTGAAGATAGCGCAGGGAGCAACTACAATGAGCAGTTCTTC. It is translated as CSVEDSAGSNYNEQFF.

There are a few counts of this clonotype. The chain joins TRBV15 to TRBJ1-1; 9 positions agree with TRBD1. Germline CDR1 is LNHNV and CDR2 is YYDKDF (reference sequence). The CDR3 totals 16 residues. Trimming cost V 0 bases and J 5 bases; bases outside gene matches: 7. This chain's CDR3 is CATSRDLTGGRTEAFF. CDR3 sequence (DNA): TGTGCCACCAGCAGAGATCTTACAGGGGGCCGAACTGAAGCTTTCTTT.

The table lists this clonotype with many counts. The rearrangement joins TRBV7-2 to TRBJ1-1; D call uncertain. Germline CDR1 and CDR2: SGHTA and FQGNSA. The V end was cut by 0 bases, the J end by 4 bases, with 9 bases between. There are 14 residues in the CDR3. DNA of the CDR3: TGTGCCAGCAGCTTAGCCGGCTGGGGCACTGAAGCTTTCTTT. Encoded protein: CASSLAGWGTEAFF. The whole variable domain, filled in from reference TRBV7-2 and TRBJ1-1, reads GAGVSQSPSNKVTEKGKDVELRCDPISGHTALYWYRQSLGQGLEFLIYFQGNSAPDKSGLPSDRFSAERTGGSVSTLTIQRTQQEDSAVYLCASSLAGWGTEAFFGQGTRLTVV.

This clonotype was counted ten times or more. This chain uses TRBV2 with TRBJ1-6; D is undetermined. Trimming took 1 base from V and 0 from J, leaving 1 base between them. This CDR3 contains 14 residues. Looked up from germline, CDR1 is SNHLY and CDR2 is FYNNEI. CDR3 sequence reads: CASSEVSYNSPLHF. In nucleotides, the CDR3 is TGTGCCAGCAGTGAAGTCTCCTATAATTCACCCCTCCACTTT.

At least ten counts were recorded for this clonotype. This chain joins TRBV28 and TRBJ2-7; D possibly corresponds to TRBD2 (5 bases). The CDR3 has 15 amino acids. The germline gives CDR1 MDHEN, CDR2 SYDVKM. The V gene lost 5 bases and the J gene lost 0 bases, with 14 bases spanning the gap. CDR3 amino acids: CASSISGVSSYEQYF. The CDR3 region has the DNA TGTGCCAGCAGTATATCCGGGGTTAGCTCCTACGAGCAGTACTTC. The full variable domain, in which reference TRBV28 and TRBJ2-7 provide the parts outside the CDR3, is DVKVTQSSRYLVKRTGEKVFLECVQDMDHENMFWYRQDPGLGLRLIYFSYDVKMKEKGDIPEGYSVSREKKERFSLILESASTNQTSMYLCASSISGVSSYEQYFGPGTRLTVT.

Comment on this clonotype: Being one base from a much bigger clone, this may be a read error. The chain couples TRBV18 to TRBJ2-1; D might be TRBD1 (7 bases). The V and J ends lost 3 bases and 9 bases respectively, with 18 bases between them. Germline CDR1 reads KGHSH; CDR2 reads LQKENI. This CDR3 region has 15 residues. The CDR3 bases are TGTGCCAGCTCACCTCCTAGCAGGGGGGCCGGTGAGCAGTTCTTC. Encoded protein: CASSPPSRGAGEQFF.

The chain employs TRBV6-1 and TRBJ1-5, with D unresolved. The CDR3 totals 15 residues. Trimming shortened V by 1 base and J by 1 base, and 8 bases separated the two germline ends. Germline CDR1 MNHNS, CDR2 SASEGT. CDR3: CASSEGWLSNQPQHF. The CDR3 nucleotides are TGTGCCAGCAGTGAAGGCTGGCTGAGCAATCAGCCCCAGCATTTT.

The V call is TRBV24-1, the J call TRBJ2-2; D is ambiguous. Per the germline V gene, CDR1 is KGHDR and CDR2 is SFDVKD. The CDR3 spans 12 residues. V lost 6 bases, J lost 4 bases, and 5 bases lay in between. CDR3 nucleotides: TGTGCCACCAGTAAGCTCACCGGGGAGCTGTTTTTT. It yields the protein CATSKLTGELFF.

There are many counts of this clonotype. V gene TRBV30 combines with J gene TRBJ1-4; D may be TRBD1 (5 bases). This CDR3 has 12 amino acids. V dropped 4 bases and J dropped 7 bases, with 10 bases sitting between them. CDR1 is GTSNPN and CDR2 is SVGIG in the germline V gene (reference sequence). CDR3 nucleotides: TGTGCCTGGACAGGGAGGAGTGAAAAACTGTTTTTT. Residues: CAWTGRSEKLFF.

In its sample, this clonotype was seen a few times. This chain links TRBV27 with TRBJ1-2; D may be TRBD1 (6 bases). V shed 4 bases and J shed 8 bases, with 17 bases lying between them. The length of the CDR3 is 14 residues. The germline gives CDR1 MNHEY, CDR2 SMNVEV (reference sequence). CDR3 DNA: TGTGCCAGCAGTTCCCGGGACATCCCTTGGGGCTACACCTTC. Its protein is CASSSRDIPWGYTF.

This clonotype was seen more than once but under ten times. The gene calls are TRBV30 and TRBJ1-1; D is ambiguous. V was shortened by 2 bases and J by 2 bases, with 15 bases between the two germline ends. The CDR3 is 15 amino acids. Germline CDR1 GTSNPN, CDR2 SVGIG (reference sequence). CDR3 protein: CAWSRGGTGNTEAFF. The CDR3, as DNA: TGTGCCTGGAGTCGCGGAGGAACCGGAAACACTGAAGCTTTCTTT. The whole variable domain, filled in from reference TRBV30 and TRBJ1-1, reads SQTIHQWPATLVQPVGSPLSLECTVEGTSNPNLYWYRQAAGRGLQLLFYSVGIGQISSEVPQNLSASRPQDRQFILSSKKLLLSDSGFYLCAWSRGGTGNTEAFFGQGTRLTVV.